Sequencing of this T cell receptor beta chain was carried out in a study of CD8+CD57+ T cells in acquired aplastic anemia (dated by TCRdb to the late 2010s). In terms of the full investigation: Extracted DNA from sorted CD4+ and CD8+ cells averaged about 3 ug, ranging from roughly 0.19 to 27.4 ug. An average of around 10 million reads for CD4+ cells and roughly 12 million reads for CD8+ cells was obtained from healthy donor samples. Study-wide conclusions, independent of this receptor: Patients and healthy controls showed no significant difference in CD8+ Simpson's diversity (P=0.060). Although 25 to 30 CD8+ CDR3 sequences were shared by patients and controls, these sequences appeared highly expressed in patients and within the immunodominant clones of patients.

In the study, sorted CD4+ and CD8+ blood T cells from patients with severe aplastic anemia and from healthy subjects underwent deep sequencing of TCR repertoires. Ficoll-Paque density gradient centrifugation was used to isolate peripheral blood mononuclear cells. Before DNA extraction, CD4+ and CD8+ T cells were sorted with FACS or magnetic beads. Details on this clonotype: No antigen is known for it. Per-base quality was not reported, and no clone a single base away is much larger than it.

The germline V gene specifies MNHNS as CDR1 and SASEGT as CDR2. Relative to germline, V is missing 10 bases and J is missing 4 bases, with 9 bases of the junction outside any gene match. The CDR3 contains 13 residues, cysteine and phenylalanine counted. Only the CDR3 DNA stays, 39 bases, in frame from base 1. Genomic DNA served as template for TCR beta VDJ combination and CDR3 sequence profiling. TCR repertoire sequencing was run on an Illumina HiSeq 2000. In the original analysis: Repertoire assessment relied on Simpson's diversity index, CDR3 size and DJ length profiles, and TRBV/TRBJ rearrangement plots. The immunodominant clone was defined as the most abundant DNA sequence in deep sequencing data. CDR3 amino acid sequences were checked for sharing between subjects and were compared against published repertoires and the VDJdb database. TCRdb redid the processing of the public reads, applying fastp at Q25 and MiXCR, and retained in-frame beta chains. A single entry per CDR3 protein holds the most common genes and DNA from its merged rows. The authors' filters were not applied to this entry. This sample comprises about 190,000 distinct CDR3 sequences, approximately 52% of them detected only once. The ten largest clones represent about a sixth of the sample.

The TCR was taken from a human donor in good health, serving as a control. The sequencing sample was made of sorted CD4+, CD8+, or CD8+CD57+ T cells (not recorded which) from PBMCs. The chain employs TRBV6-1 and TRBJ2-7; 8 middle bases align to TRBD1. Here is the DNA: TGTGCCACTCCCGGGACAGGTACTTACGAGCAGTACTTC. Its translation is CATPGTGTYEQYF.